These 16 T cell receptor beta chains were sequenced from one sample in a study of memory CD4+ T cells and cytomegalovirus serostatus. The sort gate was single viable CD3+CD4+CD8-CD45RO+ cells for memory CD4+ T cells. Measured with immunoSEQ multiplex PCR; TCRdb has only the in-frame clones, and not every one. Seen here are approximately 46,000 clones, roughly 73% observed once, and the top ten hold about 0.6%. Sequences were obtained from memory CD4+ T cells from blood. These receptor sequences come from an adult in good health and CMV-seronegative.

The chain couples TRBV7-2 to TRBJ2-5; D not certain. This CDR3 is 11 amino acids long. Germline values: CDR1 SGHTA, CDR2 FQGNSA. Trimming shortened V by 8 bases and J by 2 bases, and 6 bases separated the two germline ends. The CDR3: CASRIQETQYF. CDR3 in DNA: TGTGCCAGCCGCATACAAGAGACCCAGTACTTC.

This clone was seen only a few times. The chain couples TRBV7-8 to TRBJ1-2; D gene uncertain. The CDR3 runs to 15 residues. V gave up 0 bases and J gave up 0 bases, with 8 bases separating them. The V gene's germline CDR1 is SGHVS and CDR2 FQNEAQ. The CDR3 protein is CASSLAEGANYGYTF. CDR3 sequence (DNA): TGTGCCAGCAGCTTAGCTGAGGGAGCTAACTATGGCTACACCTTC.

There are a few counts of this clone. The CDR3 DNA is TGTGCCAGCAGTCCCGGATCCTATAATTCACCCCTCCACTTT. Translation: CASSPGSYNSPLHF. V and J are TRBV27 and TRBJ1-6; D call uncertain. CDR1 is MNHEY and CDR2 is SMNVEV in the germline V gene (reference sequence). The CDR3 covers 14 residues. V was shortened by 5 bases and J by 1 base, with 6 bases between the two germline ends.

The chain has TRBV19 and TRBJ2-3; a weak D match, TRBD2 (6 bases). The CDR3 spans 14 residues. Germline V lookup: CDR1 LNHDA, CDR2 SQIVND (reference sequence). Trimming took 5 bases from V and 5 from J, leaving 14 bases between them. This chain's CDR3 is CASSQNAGGDTQYF. The CDR3 DNA reads as TGTGCCAGTAGTCAGAATGCCGGGGGAGATACGCAGTATTTT.

The chain carries TRBV2 and TRBJ2-1, with D possibly matching TRBD1 (6 bases). Germline lookup yields CDR1 SNHLY and CDR2 FYNNEI. The CDR3 is made up of 15 amino acids. Trimming stripped 6 bases from V and 9 bases from J, with 21 bases between. As DNA, the CDR3 is TGTGCCAGCAGCGTCCAGGGGTGGGTCATCAGTGAGCAGTTCTTC. Encoded protein: CASSVQGWVISEQFF.

Only a few counts were recorded for this clone. The chain recombines TRBV5-8 with TRBJ2-3; no reliable D call. The CDR3 loop spans 15 amino acids. V gave up 0 bases and J gave up 0 bases, with 8 bases separating them. From germline, CDR1 is SGHTS and CDR2 YDEGEE. The CDR3 nucleotides are TGTGCCAGCAGCTTGGGACCGAGTAGCACAGATACGCAGTATTTT. Translating gives CASSLGPSSTDTQYF.

The J gene is TRBJ1-2, the V gene TRBV2; the D is unclear. The CDR3 is 13 residues long. Trimming pared 6 bases from V and 4 bases from J, leaving 12 bases between. Germline V gene sequence: CDR1 SNHLY, CDR2 FYNNEI. CDR3 residues: CASRSEQTYGYTF. In DNA form, the CDR3 reads TGTGCCAGCAGATCGGAACAGACCTATGGCTACACCTTC.

The V and J genes are TRBV2 and TRBJ1-1; D is unclear. Germline loops: CDR1 SNHLY, CDR2 FYNNEI. CDR3 size: 15 residues. The V end was cut by 4 bases, the J end by 0 bases, with 12 bases between. The CDR3 nucleotides are TGTGCCAGCAGTGCCAGGTCGTTCATGAACACTGAAGCTTTCTTT. Its protein is CASSARSFMNTEAFF.

Here the CDR3 DNA reads TGTGCCAGCAGCCCCAGGGCGCGGGGCTACACCTTC. Translation: CASSPRARGYTF. This chain connects TRBV6-5 to TRBJ1-2, with a possible D match to TRBD1 (5 bases). V lost 6 bases to trimming and J lost 8 bases, with 13 bases between them. Germline values: CDR1 MNHEY, CDR2 SVGAGI. The CDR3 spans 12 residues.

The chain has TRBV11-2 and TRBJ1-1, with D uncertain. The germline V and J ends were trimmed by 5 bases and 0 bases, with 10 bases remaining between them. In germline, CDR1 is SGHAT, CDR2 FQNNGV. The CDR3 covers 14 residues. CDR3 in DNA: TGTGCCAGCAGCCCACAGTTCATGAACACTGAAGCTTTCTTT. Protein: CASSPQFMNTEAFF.

The sample holds a few counts of this clone. The CDR3 DNA reads as TGTGCCACCAGCAGAGATGGGCAGGCCCCTAGAGAACTGTTTTTT. Its translation: CATSRDGQAPRELFF. The chain joins TRBV15 to TRBJ1-4, with D unresolved. The CDR3 spans 15 residues. Per germline, CDR1 LNHNV and CDR2 YYDKDF (reference sequence). With 0 bases removed from V and 12 bases from J, the gap between germline ends came to 17 bases.

The chain uses TRBV7-2 and TRBJ2-2, with no clear D. Germline CDR1 reads SGHTA; CDR2 reads FQGNSA. V lost 5 bases and J 8 bases, leaving 9 bases between the germline ends. The CDR3 sequence is 12 residues long. CDR3 sequence (DNA): TGTGCCAGCAGCCCCTATGATGGGGAGCTGTTTTTT. Translated, it gives CASSPYDGELFF.

Details on this clone: Since the CDR3 does not end with the conserved phenylalanine or tryptophan, this likely comes from a read error. The DNA is omitted, as the CDR3 cannot be located on it reliably, and the CDR3 follows TCRdb's listing. The CDR3: CASSEAGTGIL. The J gene is TRBJ1-4, the V gene TRBV6-1; the DNA was not compared with TRBD1, the D call given in the table. Germline CDR1 MNHNS, CDR2 SASEGT. The CDR3 has 11 amino acids, counting both end residues.

The rearrangement uses TRBV5-6 and TRBJ2-7, with TRBD1 identical over 8 bases. The CDR3 contains 16 residues. Germline V gene sequence: CDR1 SGHDT, CDR2 YYEEEE. The V gene end was trimmed by 4 bases and the J gene end by 0 bases; junction bases not matched to a gene: 9. The CDR3 DNA follows: TGTGCCAGCAGCAAGTGGACAGGGTCAAACTCCTACGAGCAGTACTTC. It is translated as CASSKWTGSNSYEQYF.

Regarding this clone: The sample contains more than one DNA sequence encoding this CDR3. This chain joins TRBV7-2 and TRBJ1-1, with 8 bases matching TRBD1. The CDR3 covers 14 residues. J was trimmed by 1 base and V by 5 bases; bases with no gene match: 3. Germline lookup yields CDR1 SGHTA and CDR2 FQGNSA. CDR3 sequence (DNA): TGTGCCAGCAGCCTAGGGACAGGGAACACTGAAGCTTTCTTT. Protein sequence: CASSLGTGNTEAFF. The full variable domain, completed using reference TRBV7-2 and TRBJ1-1, is GAGVSQSPSNKVTEKGKDVELRCDPISGHTALYWYRQSLGQGLEFLIYFQGNSAPDKSGLPSDRFSAERTGGSVSTLTIQRTQQEDSAVYLCASSLGTGNTEAFFGQGTRLTVV.

The chain recombines TRBV6-5 with TRBJ2-3; D call uncertain. This CDR3 is built from 15 residues. Germline-derived CDR1 and CDR2 are MNHEY and SVGAGI. Trimming shortened V by 4 bases and J by 0 bases, and 11 bases separated the two germline ends. DNA for the CDR3: TGTGCCAGCAGTTCGACATACGCTAGCACAGATACGCAGTATTTT. Protein: CASSSTYASTDTQYF.